The sample holds one count of the clone carrying this T cell receptor beta chain. The antigen remains undetermined. As for time point: week 23, last vaccination. Doses consisted of 300 ug of mutant IDH1 20-mer peptide each, paired with topical imiquimod. This sample stems from a study of a mutant IDH1 vaccine in newly diagnosed glioma. Study at large: Prior therapy was radiotherapy, temozolomide, or both; most received both.

The table came from immunoSEQ multiplex PCR; TCRdb's copy has only in-frame clones and leaves some out. The data contain 58,000 or so clones, over 70% of them singletons. The receptor was isolated from a man aged 35-49 years with glioma. Sequencing used PBMCs, obtained from a glioma patient whose treatment included an IDH1 peptide vaccine.

The CDR3, as DNA: TGTGCCAGCAGTGACTCCTTGGGCTCCTACGAGCAGTACTTC. This translates into CASSDSLGSYEQYF. This chain connects TRBV2 to TRBJ2-7; D gene uncertain. V gave up 3 bases and J gave up 0 bases, with 9 bases separating them. Germline-derived CDR1 and CDR2 are SNHLY and FYNNEI. This CDR3 region has 14 residues.